This T cell receptor beta chain stems from a study of blood T cells in healthy people across ages. Study-level information: About one barcoded beta molecule was captured per two T cells (by template switching).

Using a J-beta primer mix together with a sample-barcoded 5' primer, a second PCR was run for roughly 7 to 11 cycles. Every cDNA molecule bore a tag from a template-switch adaptor containing 12 random nucleotides. TCRdb processed the 5' RACE reads anew with MiXCR; each CDR3 protein has one entry. The sample lists 730,000 or so distinct CDR3 sequences; about 42% were seen once. This clonotype was counted many times. Its matching antigen is unknown. Study results and caveats: It was the long-lived donors that had more naive CD4+ cells and higher diversity than aged donors.

The source is a woman in her fifties or sixties in good health. Sequencing was performed on blood.

Here the CDR3 reads CASSSLRGSGEGWTQYF. For the CDR3, the DNA is TGTGCCAGCAGCTCACTACGCGGGAGTGGTGAGGGTTGGACGCAGTATTTT. V gene TRBV11-2 combines with J gene TRBJ2-3; 7 nucleotides line up with TRBD2. The CDR3 extends over 17 amino acids. Trimming at V came to 4 bases and at J to 9 bases, leaving 19 bases not matched to a gene. Germline loops: CDR1 SGHAT, CDR2 FQNNGV.